This T cell receptor (beta chain) was obtained from a study of breast tumors, draining lymph nodes, adjacent tissues (TCRdb year 2016). The study in broad terms: The study compared TCR beta repertoires across tumor, adjacent nontumor tissue and axillary lymph nodes from breast cancer patients. In human breast cancer, the study set out to assess how tumor, surrounding tissue and draining lymph node repertoires relate to one another and whether T cells might be exchanged between them. Summary of the overall study and its limitations: A scenario in which most tumor T cells derive from the lymph node and then expand within tumor tissue was judged to be consistent with the data. Tumors showed preferential V and J gene usage, and their T-cell repertoire diversity fell below that of lymph nodes yet above that of nontumor tissue. The similarity between tumor and nontumor tissue repertoires was significantly greater in luminal-like breast cancer than in basal-like breast cancer. The study presented the conclusion that tumor T cells originate in lymph nodes as consistent with a hypothesis, not as something directly demonstrated.

Remarks on this clonotype: Its target antigen remains unknown. A read error may be the cause here, since a much bigger clone is one base away.

Lymph node samples came from the axillary draining lymph nodes of breast cancer patients. The instrument given in TCRdb is Illumina HiSeq 2000. Multiplex PCR amplification was used to build the TCR beta chain libraries. The amplified TCR beta chain products were analyzed by high-throughput sequencing. The public reads were reanalyzed by TCRdb: fastp trimming at Q25, MiXCR alignment, in-frame beta chains only. Entries that share a CDR3 protein sequence are merged under the most common genes and DNA. This sample holds 250,000 or so distinct CDR3 sequences; 30% to 35% were observed only once. The ten largest clones capture about 1.2% of the sample. Via the germline V gene, CDR1 is LGHNA and CDR2 YNFKEQ. Its CDR3 holds 17 amino acids, cysteine through phenylalanine. Here the CDR3 DNA is all that survives: 51 bases in frame from base 1. The germline ends are 16 bases apart after V is trimmed by 1 base and J by 0 bases.

The clonotype was recovered from a female donor with breast cancer. Some clones in this sample may be carry-over from other donors' samples. The specimen sequenced was axillary lymph node tissue. Rearrangement joined TRBV4-2 to TRBJ2-7, with the identity of the D gene unclear. The nucleotide sequence is TGTGCCAGCAGCCAAGGTCGGTGGTCACTCAGCTCCTACGAGCAGTACTTC. This sequence encodes CASSQGRWSLSSYEQYF.